The 2 T cell receptor beta chains given below trace back to one sample, sequenced in a study of T cell responses to AZD1222 COVID-19 vaccine. The protocol was immunoSEQ multiplex PCR, while the TCRdb copy is restricted to in-frame clones and leaves out a portion. The table shows about 92,000 clones, with about 89% occurring only once. The input for sequencing was peripheral blood, taken on day 0 of AZD1222 vaccination. These receptor sequences come from an adult in good health.

Remarks on this clone: The junction departs from germline at one end; a sequencing error may be responsible. The gene calls are TRBV30 and TRBJ2-2, with a tentative D call TRBD2 (5 bases). Germline CDR1 GTSNPN, CDR2 SVGIG (reference sequence). The CDR3 has 14 amino acids. The CDR3 DNA is TGTGCCGGGAGTCGGTCCGCGAACACCGGGGAGCTGTTTTTT. Its protein product is CAGSRSANTGELFF.

The chain combines TRBV5-8 with TRBJ2-3; the D gene is possibly TRBD1 (7 bases). Germline values: CDR1 SGHTS, CDR2 YDEGEE. V dropped 4 bases and J dropped 5 bases, with 20 bases sitting between them. This CDR3 comprises 16 residues. The CDR3 bases are TGTGCCAGCAGCCCGGAGTGGGACTCAGGGGGAGATACGCAGTATTTT. Protein product: CASSPEWDSGGDTQYF. The full variable domain, rest sourced from reference TRBV5-8 and TRBJ2-3, is EAGVTQSPTHLIKTRGQQATLRCSPISGHTSVYWYQQALGLGLQFLLWYDEGEERNRGNFPPRFSGRQFPNYSSELNVNALELEDSALYLCASSPEWDSGGDTQYFGPGTRLTVL.